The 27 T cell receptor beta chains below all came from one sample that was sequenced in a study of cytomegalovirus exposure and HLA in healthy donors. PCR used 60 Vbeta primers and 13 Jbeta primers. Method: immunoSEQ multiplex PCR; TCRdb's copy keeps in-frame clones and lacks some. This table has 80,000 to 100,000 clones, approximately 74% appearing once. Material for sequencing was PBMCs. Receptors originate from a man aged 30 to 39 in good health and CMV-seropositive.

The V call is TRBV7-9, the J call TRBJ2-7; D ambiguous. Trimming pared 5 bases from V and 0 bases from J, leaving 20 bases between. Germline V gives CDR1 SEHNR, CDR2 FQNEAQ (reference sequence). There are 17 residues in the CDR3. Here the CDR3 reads CASSLPAPGLGSYEQYF. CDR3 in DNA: TGTGCCAGCAGCCTCCCCGCTCCGGGTTTGGGCTCCTACGAGCAGTACTTC.

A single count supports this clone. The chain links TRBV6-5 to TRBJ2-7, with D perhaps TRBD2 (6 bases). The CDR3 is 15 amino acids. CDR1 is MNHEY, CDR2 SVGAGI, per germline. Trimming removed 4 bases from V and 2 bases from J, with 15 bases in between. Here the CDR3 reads CASSSTTGGTYEQYF. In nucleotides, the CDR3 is TGTGCCAGCAGTTCCACTACCGGGGGTACCTACGAGCAGTACTTC.

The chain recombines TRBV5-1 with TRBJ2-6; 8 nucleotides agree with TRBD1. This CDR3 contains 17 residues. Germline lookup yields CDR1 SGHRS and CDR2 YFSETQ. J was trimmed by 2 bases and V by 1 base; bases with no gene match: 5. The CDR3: CASSLQQGGTGANVLTF. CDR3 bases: TGCGCCAGCAGCTTGCAACAGGGGGGCACTGGGGCCAACGTCCTGACTTTC.

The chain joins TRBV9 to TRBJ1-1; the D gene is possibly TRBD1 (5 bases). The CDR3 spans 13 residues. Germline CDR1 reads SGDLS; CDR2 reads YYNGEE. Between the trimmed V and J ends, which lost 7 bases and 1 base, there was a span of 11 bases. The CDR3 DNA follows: TGTGCCAGCTCCCAGGGCTCGAACACTGAAGCTTTCTTT. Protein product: CASSQGSNTEAFF. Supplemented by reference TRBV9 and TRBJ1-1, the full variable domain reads DSGVTQTPKHLITATGQRVTLRCSPRSGDLSVYWYQQSLDQGLQFLIQYYNGEERAKGNILERFSAQQFPDLHSELNLSSLELGDSALYFCASSQGSNTEAFFGQGTRLTVV.

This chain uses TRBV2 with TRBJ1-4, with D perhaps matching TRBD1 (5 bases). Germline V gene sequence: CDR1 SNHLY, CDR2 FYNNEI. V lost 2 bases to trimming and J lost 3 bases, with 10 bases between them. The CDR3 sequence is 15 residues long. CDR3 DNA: TGTGCCAGCAGTGAAAGGGGTTCGGCTAATGAAAAACTGTTTTTT. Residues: CASSERGSANEKLFF.

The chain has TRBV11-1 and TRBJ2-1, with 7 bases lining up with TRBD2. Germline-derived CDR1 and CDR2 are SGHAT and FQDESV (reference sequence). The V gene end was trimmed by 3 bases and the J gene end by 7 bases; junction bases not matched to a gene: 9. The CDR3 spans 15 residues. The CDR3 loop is CASSFGLAARNEQFF. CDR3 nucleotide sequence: TGTGCCAGCAGCTTCGGGCTAGCGGCTAGGAATGAGCAGTTCTTC.

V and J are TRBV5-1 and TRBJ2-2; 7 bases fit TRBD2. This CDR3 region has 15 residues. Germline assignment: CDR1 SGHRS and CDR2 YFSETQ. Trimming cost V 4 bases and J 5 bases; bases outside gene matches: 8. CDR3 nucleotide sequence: TGCGCCAGCAGCCCCCGAGAGGGAGGGACCGGGGAGCTGTTTTTT. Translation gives CASSPREGGTGELFF.

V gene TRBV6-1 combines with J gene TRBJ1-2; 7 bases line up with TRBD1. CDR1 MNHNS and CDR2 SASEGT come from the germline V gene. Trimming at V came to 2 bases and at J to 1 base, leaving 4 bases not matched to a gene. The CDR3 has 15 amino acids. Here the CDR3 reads CASSERTGFNYGYTF. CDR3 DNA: TGTGCCAGCAGTGAACGGACAGGTTTTAACTATGGCTACACCTTC.

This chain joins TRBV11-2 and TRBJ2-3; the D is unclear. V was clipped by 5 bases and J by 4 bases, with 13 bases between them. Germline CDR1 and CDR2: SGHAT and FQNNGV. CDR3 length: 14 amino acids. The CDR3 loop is CASSNTNRADTQYF. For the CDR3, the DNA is TGTGCCAGCAGCAACACTAACCGGGCAGATACGCAGTATTTT.

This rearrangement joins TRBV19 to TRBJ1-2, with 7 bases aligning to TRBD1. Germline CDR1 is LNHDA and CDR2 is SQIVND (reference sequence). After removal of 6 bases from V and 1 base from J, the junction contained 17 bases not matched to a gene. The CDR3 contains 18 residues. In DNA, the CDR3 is TGTGCCAGTAGGAGGGACAGCCCACGGCCTAAGATTAACTATGGCTACACCTTC. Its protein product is CASRRDSPRPKINYGYTF.

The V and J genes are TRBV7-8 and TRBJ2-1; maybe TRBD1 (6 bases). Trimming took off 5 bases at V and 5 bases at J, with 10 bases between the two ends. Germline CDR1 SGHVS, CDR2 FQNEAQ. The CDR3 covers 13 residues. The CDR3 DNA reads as TGTGCCAGCAGCCCGGACAGAGACAATGAGCAGTTCTTC. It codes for CASSPDRDNEQFF.

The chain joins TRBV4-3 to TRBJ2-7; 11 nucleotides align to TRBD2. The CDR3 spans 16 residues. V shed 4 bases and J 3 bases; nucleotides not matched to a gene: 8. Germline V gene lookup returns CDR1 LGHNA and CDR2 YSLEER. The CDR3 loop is CASSRLLAGDVYEQYF. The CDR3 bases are TGCGCCAGCAGCCGTCTACTAGCGGGAGATGTCTACGAGCAGTACTTC.

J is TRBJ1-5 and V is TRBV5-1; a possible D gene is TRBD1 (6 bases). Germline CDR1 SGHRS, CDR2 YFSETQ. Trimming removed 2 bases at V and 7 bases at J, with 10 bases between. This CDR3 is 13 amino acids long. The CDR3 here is CASSLLGAQPQHF. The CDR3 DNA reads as TGCGCCAGCAGCTTATTGGGGGCCCAGCCCCAGCATTTT.

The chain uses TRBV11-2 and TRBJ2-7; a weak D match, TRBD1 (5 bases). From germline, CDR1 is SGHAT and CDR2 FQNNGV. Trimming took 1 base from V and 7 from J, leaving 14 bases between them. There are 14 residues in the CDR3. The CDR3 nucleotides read TGTGCCAGCAGCTTAGCCTGGGGCGCGAGGGAGCAGTACTTC. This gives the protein CASSLAWGAREQYF.

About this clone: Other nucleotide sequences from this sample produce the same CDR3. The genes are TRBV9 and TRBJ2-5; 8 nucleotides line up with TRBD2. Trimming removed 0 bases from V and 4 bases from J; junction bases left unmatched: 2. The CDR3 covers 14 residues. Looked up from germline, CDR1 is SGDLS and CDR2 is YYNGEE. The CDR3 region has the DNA TGTGCCAGCAGCGTAGGGCTAGCGGGAGAGACCCAGTACTTC. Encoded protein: CASSVGLAGETQYF.

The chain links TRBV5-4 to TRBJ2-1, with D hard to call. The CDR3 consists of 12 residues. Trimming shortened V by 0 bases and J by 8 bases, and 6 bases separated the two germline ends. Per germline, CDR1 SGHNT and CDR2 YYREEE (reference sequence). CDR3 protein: CASSLDLDEQFF. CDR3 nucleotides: TGTGCCAGCAGCTTGGACTTAGATGAGCAGTTCTTC.

The CDR3 reads CSVVLELRREVNEQFF. The CDR3 DNA sequence: TGCAGCGTTGTCCTAGAGTTAAGGCGGGAGGTTAATGAGCAGTTCTTC. V is TRBV29-1 and J is TRBJ2-1; 8 nucleotides align to TRBD2. J was trimmed by 7 bases and V by 4 bases; bases with no gene match: 15. The CDR3 is 16 residues long. Germline loops: CDR1 SQVTM, CDR2 ANQGSEA.

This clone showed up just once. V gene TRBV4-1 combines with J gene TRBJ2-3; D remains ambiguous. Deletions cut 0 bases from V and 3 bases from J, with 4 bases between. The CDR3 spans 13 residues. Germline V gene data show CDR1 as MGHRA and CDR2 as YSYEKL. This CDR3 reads CASSQDRTDTQYF. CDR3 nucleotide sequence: TGCGCCAGCAGCCAAGATAGAACAGATACGCAGTATTTT.

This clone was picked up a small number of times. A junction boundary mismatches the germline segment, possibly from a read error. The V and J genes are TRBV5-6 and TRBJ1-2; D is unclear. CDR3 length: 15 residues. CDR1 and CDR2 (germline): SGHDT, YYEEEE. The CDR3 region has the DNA TGTGCCAGCAGCTTAGGGAGTAACCCCCTCTATGGCTACCCCTTC. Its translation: CASSLGSNPLYGYPF.

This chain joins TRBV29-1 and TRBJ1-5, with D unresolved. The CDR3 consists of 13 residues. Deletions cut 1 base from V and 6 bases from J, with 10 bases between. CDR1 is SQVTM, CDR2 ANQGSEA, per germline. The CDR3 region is CSVEGAVGQPQHF. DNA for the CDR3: TGCAGCGTTGAAGGGGCTGTTGGTCAGCCCCAGCATTTT.

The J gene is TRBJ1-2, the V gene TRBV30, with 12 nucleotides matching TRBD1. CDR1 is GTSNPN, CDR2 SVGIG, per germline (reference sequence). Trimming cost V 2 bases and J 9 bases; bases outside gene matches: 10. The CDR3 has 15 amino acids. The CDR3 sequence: CAWSFRDRGRDSYTF. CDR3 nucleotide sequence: TGTGCCTGGAGTTTCCGGGACAGGGGGCGGGATAGCTACACCTTC.

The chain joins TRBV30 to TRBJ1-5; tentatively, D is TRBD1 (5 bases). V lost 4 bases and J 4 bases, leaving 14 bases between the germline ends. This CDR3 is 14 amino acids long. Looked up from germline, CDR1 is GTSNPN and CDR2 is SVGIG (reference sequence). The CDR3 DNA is TGTGCCTGGACCCCGTTTCGGGGGAATCAGCCCCAGCATTTT. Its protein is CAWTPFRGNQPQHF.

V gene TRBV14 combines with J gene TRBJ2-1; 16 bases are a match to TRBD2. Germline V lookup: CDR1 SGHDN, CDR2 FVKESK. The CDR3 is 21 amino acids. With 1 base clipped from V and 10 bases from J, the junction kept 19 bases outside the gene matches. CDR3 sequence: CASSQVRGRGTSGRARTEQFF. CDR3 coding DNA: TGTGCCAGCAGCCAAGTACGAGGCCGCGGGACTAGCGGGAGGGCCCGGACCGAGCAGTTCTTC.

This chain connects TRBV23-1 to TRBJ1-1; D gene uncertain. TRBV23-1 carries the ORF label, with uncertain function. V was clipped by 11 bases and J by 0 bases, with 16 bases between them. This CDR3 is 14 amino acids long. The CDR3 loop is CADEREILNTEAFF. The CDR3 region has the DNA TGCGCCGACGAGCGAGAGATATTGAACACTGAAGCTTTCTTT.

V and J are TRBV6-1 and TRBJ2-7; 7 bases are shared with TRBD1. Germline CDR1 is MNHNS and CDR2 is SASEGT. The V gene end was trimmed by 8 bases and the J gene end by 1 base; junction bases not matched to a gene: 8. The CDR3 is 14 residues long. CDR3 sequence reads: CASGRDSLSYEQYF. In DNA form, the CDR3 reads TGTGCCAGCGGACGGGACAGTTTATCCTACGAGCAGTACTTC.

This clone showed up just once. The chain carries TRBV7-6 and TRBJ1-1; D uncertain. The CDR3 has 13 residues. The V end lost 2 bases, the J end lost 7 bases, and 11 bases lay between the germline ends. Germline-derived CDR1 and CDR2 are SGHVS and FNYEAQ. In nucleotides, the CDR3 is TGTGCCAGCAGCTTATCGGGATCCGGTGAAGCTTTCTTT. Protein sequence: CASSLSGSGEAFF.

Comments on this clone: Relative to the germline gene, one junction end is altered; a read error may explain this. The CDR3 spells CSSSGVDRGIEGYTF. The CDR3 DNA reads as TGTTCCAGCAGCGGCGTCGACCGAGGTATCGAAGGCTACACCTTC. The genes are TRBV7-9 and TRBJ1-2; no reliable D call. There are 15 residues in the CDR3. CDR1 and CDR2 (germline): SEHNR, FQNEAQ (reference sequence).